This T cell receptor beta chain was sequenced for a study of cytomegalovirus exposure and HLA in healthy donors. About the study: Among over 300 genotyped donors, around 80% fell in the Caucasian-associated ancestry cluster. Study outcomes and limitations: CMV serostatus was the only recorded immune exposure for donors. The authors enumerated 180 or so TCR beta chains as linked to cytomegalovirus.

Whereas donors were nominally healthy upon sampling, unrecorded immune exposures were probable. The PCR was carried out with 60 Vbeta primers and 13 Jbeta primers. Sequencing was performed with immunoSEQ multiplex PCR; in TCRdb, only in-frame clones are kept and a portion is missing. The sample carries 120,000 or so clones, over 9.5% recorded once. CDR3 length: 15 residues. Germline V gene data show CDR1 as MDHEN and CDR2 as SYDVKM. V was clipped by 6 bases and J by 9 bases; unmatched bases: 14. Notes on this clone: Its antigen is not known.

The chain uses TRBV28 and TRBJ2-1, with 7 bases fitting TRBD2. The receptor was derived from a woman younger than 35 in good health and CMV-seropositive. Material: PBMCs. CDR3 sequence: CASSPSGNRLGEQFF. The CDR3 DNA sequence: TGTGCCAGCAGCCCGAGCGGGAACAGGTTAGGTGAGCAGTTCTTC.